One sample yielded the 22 T cell receptor beta chains listed below, sequenced in a study of cytomegalovirus exposure and HLA in healthy donors. PCR used 60 Vbeta primers and 13 Jbeta primers. Measured with immunoSEQ multiplex PCR; TCRdb has only the in-frame clones, and not every one. This table has about 120,000 clones, around 10% appearing once. The sequencing sample was made of PBMCs. All receptors come from a man aged 25-45 years in good health and CMV-seronegative.

This clone was counted only a few times. J is TRBJ2-6 and V is TRBV7-6, with 7 bases aligning to TRBD1. The CDR3 extends over 17 amino acids. The V gene's germline CDR1 is SGHVS and CDR2 FNYEAQ. J was trimmed by 0 bases and V by 5 bases; bases with no gene match: 7. CDR3 region: CASSTWDSPSGANVLTF. The CDR3, as DNA: TGTGCCAGCAGCACGTGGGACAGCCCCTCTGGGGCCAACGTCCTGACTTTC.

This chain uses TRBV5-1 with TRBJ1-2; D call uncertain. The CDR3 extends over 14 amino acids. V lost 1 base and J 1 base, leaving 8 bases between the germline ends. Germline CDR1 and CDR2: SGHRS and YFSETQ. This CDR3 reads CASSLPGLNYGYTF. As DNA, the CDR3 is TGCGCCAGCAGCTTGCCCGGACTTAACTATGGCTACACCTTC.

CDR3 sequence: CASSAPSGELFF. As DNA, the CDR3 is TGTGCCAGCAGTGCCCCGAGCGGGGAGCTGTTTTTT. The chain combines TRBV2 with TRBJ2-2; no reliable D call. Germline CDR1 reads SNHLY; CDR2 reads FYNNEI. CDR3 size: 12 residues. V lost 4 bases, J lost 7 bases, and 7 bases lay in between.

This clone has more than one count but fewer than ten. A read error may produce the germline difference seen at one junction end. CDR3 nucleotides: TGTGCTAGCAGCTTCGACGGGACTAGCGGGAGTAACGAGCAGTACTTC. Its protein is CASSFDGTSGSNEQYF. The V and J genes are TRBV7-7 and TRBJ2-7; the match to TRBD2 covers 14 bases. Germline CDR1 reads SSHAT; CDR2 reads FNYEAQ (reference sequence). The CDR3 consists of 16 residues.

This rearrangement joins TRBV30 to TRBJ1-3, with D possibly matching TRBD1 (5 bases). Deletions cut 0 bases from V and 4 bases from J, with 10 bases between. The CDR3 consists of 14 residues. Per the germline V gene, CDR1 is GTSNPN and CDR2 is SVGIG (reference sequence). The CDR3 sequence is CAWSVSGVGNTIYF. CDR3 bases: TGTGCCTGGAGTGTATCGGGGGTCGGAAACACCATATATTTT. Complete variable domain (other parts from reference TRBV30 and TRBJ1-3): SQTIHQWPATLVQPVGSPLSLECTVEGTSNPNLYWYRQAAGRGLQLLFYSVGIGQISSEVPQNLSASRPQDRQFILSSKKLLLSDSGFYLCAWSVSGVGNTIYFGEGSWLTVV.

This clone was counted only a few times. The V call is TRBV30, the J call TRBJ2-3; TRBD2 aligns across 8 bases. The CDR3 consists of 15 residues. CDR1 GTSNPN and CDR2 SVGIG come from the germline V gene (reference sequence). V dropped 4 bases and J dropped 3; count of bases not matched to a gene: 9. CDR3: CAWNWASGFTDTQYF. The DNA for the CDR3 is TGTGCCTGGAATTGGGCTAGCGGGTTTACAGATACGCAGTATTTT. The full variable domain, rest sourced from reference TRBV30 and TRBJ2-3, is SQTIHQWPATLVQPVGSPLSLECTVEGTSNPNLYWYRQAAGRGLQLLFYSVGIGQISSEVPQNLSASRPQDRQFILSSKKLLLSDSGFYLCAWNWASGFTDTQYFGPGTRLTVL.

This clone was seen a handful of times. V usage is TRBV4-1 and J usage is TRBJ2-7, with D perhaps matching TRBD2 (7 bases). Germline values: CDR1 MGHRA, CDR2 YSYEKL. The CDR3 covers 15 residues. The ends were cut back, 4 bases at V and 4 bases at J, with 17 bases in the middle. This CDR3 reads CASSLGDIGGYEQYF. The CDR3 bases are TGCGCCAGCAGCCTAGGGGACATCGGGGGGTACGAGCAGTACTTC.

This clone was recorded a few times. The chain couples TRBV19 to TRBJ1-5; tentatively, D is TRBD1 (6 bases). Germline V gene data show CDR1 as LNHDA and CDR2 as SQIVND (reference sequence). Trimming took off 1 base at V and 2 bases at J, with 9 bases between the two ends. There are 15 residues in the CDR3. The CDR3 DNA follows: TGTGCCAGTAGTATAGGGTACAGGGGCAATCAGCCCCAGCATTTT. It is translated as CASSIGYRGNQPQHF.

This clone was seen only a few times. The chain links TRBV5-1 to TRBJ2-1; 13 bases fit TRBD2. The V gene's germline CDR1 is SGHRS and CDR2 YFSETQ. V trimming: 1 base; J trimming: 3 bases; junction bases outside the gene matches: 1. The CDR3 has 16 amino acids. CDR3 protein: CASSLTSGRVYNEQFF. DNA for the CDR3: TGCGCCAGCAGCTTGACTAGCGGGAGGGTCTACAATGAGCAGTTCTTC. Based on the CDR3 plus reference TRBV5-1 and TRBJ2-1, the full variable domain is KAGVTQTPRYLIKTRGQQVTLSCSPISGHRSVSWYQQTPGQGLQFLFEYFSETQRNKGNFPGRFSGRQFSNSRSEMNVSTLELGDSALYLCASSLTSGRVYNEQFFGPGTRLTVL.

The chain joins TRBV30 to TRBJ1-1; TRBD1 might be the D (5 bases). Germline CDR1 and CDR2: GTSNPN and SVGIG (reference sequence). Trimming left V 0 bases short and J 1 base short, with 6 bases between. The CDR3 totals 13 residues. This CDR3 reads CAWSVQENTEAFF. The CDR3 DNA follows: TGTGCCTGGAGTGTACAGGAGAACACTGAAGCTTTCTTT.

This clone was counted only a few times. This chain connects TRBV29-1 to TRBJ2-1; D not resolved. Trimming left V 3 bases short and J 3 bases short, with 9 bases between. This CDR3 contains 13 residues. Germline assignment: CDR1 SQVTM and CDR2 ANQGSEA. The CDR3 reads CSVDTQNYNEQFF. The CDR3 nucleotides read TGCAGCGTTGATACTCAAAACTACAATGAGCAGTTCTTC.

The chain couples TRBV28 to TRBJ2-7; 10 bases are shared with TRBD2. The length of the CDR3 is 14 residues. In germline, CDR1 is MDHEN, CDR2 SYDVKM. The J segment lost 7 bases and the V segment lost 6 bases, leaving 9 bases of the junction unmatched. CDR3 sequence: CASRQASGSGEQYF. As DNA, the CDR3 is TGTGCCAGCAGGCAGGCTAGCGGGAGTGGGGAGCAGTACTTC.

The gene calls are TRBV7-6 and TRBJ2-1, with 8 bases lining up with TRBD2. From germline, CDR1 is SGHVS and CDR2 FNYEAQ. The J segment lost 8 bases and the V segment lost 1 base, leaving 7 bases of the junction unmatched. The CDR3 spans 15 residues. In DNA form, the CDR3 reads TGTGCCAGCAGCTTAGATGGCGGGAGGAGGGATGAGCAGTTCTTC. It is translated as CASSLDGGRRDEQFF.

This clone has just a few counts. The chain recombines TRBV7-9 with TRBJ2-7; 8 bases line up with TRBD1. Germline CDR1 reads SEHNR; CDR2 reads FQNEAQ (reference sequence). This CDR3 has 14 amino acids. V trimming: 4 bases; J trimming: 6 bases; junction bases outside the gene matches: 8. The DNA of the CDR3 is TGTGCCAGCAGCTCCAGACAGGGGCAAGTCGAGCAGTACTTC. Its translation is CASSSRQGQVEQYF.

This rearrangement joins TRBV14 to TRBJ1-1; D gene ambiguous. Germline CDR1 and CDR2: SGHDN and FVKESK. Trimming left V 4 bases short and J 0 bases short, with 27 bases between. The CDR3 length is 20 residues. The CDR3, as DNA: TGTGCCAGCAGCCCCCTGGGGAGTCTCCAATTTGGGGATTTGAACACTGAAGCTTTCTTT. It codes for CASSPLGSLQFGDLNTEAFF.

The rearrangement uses TRBV5-1 and TRBJ2-1; 8 bases map to TRBD1. This CDR3 is built from 16 residues. Unmatched junction bases numbered 6, after V lost 0 bases and J lost 4 bases. Germline CDR1 SGHRS, CDR2 YFSETQ. CDR3 in amino acids: CASSLDSGQVYNEQFF. Here the CDR3 DNA reads TGCGCCAGCAGCTTGGATTCGGGACAGGTATACAATGAGCAGTTCTTC.

This clone was observed a few times. The chain uses TRBV2 and TRBJ2-5; 7 bases are a match to TRBD1. The ends lost 7 bases at V and 5 bases at J; junction bases unmatched: 10. The CDR3 length is 14 residues. Germline CDR1 is SNHLY and CDR2 is FYNNEI. The CDR3 bases are TGTGCCAGCATGACGCCAGGGGGTGTGGAGACCCAGTACTTC. This translates into CASMTPGGVETQYF.

The chain joins TRBV12-5 to TRBJ2-2; D might be TRBD2 (5 bases). There are 11 residues in the CDR3. The V gene lost 7 bases and the J gene lost 7 bases, with 7 bases spanning the gap. In germline, CDR1 is LGHNT, CDR2 FRNRAP. The DNA of the CDR3 is TGTGCTAGTGCGGAGGTCGGGGAGCTGTTTTTT. It is translated as CASAEVGELFF.

The chain recombines TRBV4-1 with TRBJ2-1; TRBD1 agrees at 8 bases. The CDR3 loop spans 16 amino acids. The germline V gene encodes CDR1 MGHRA and CDR2 YSYEKL. The V gene end was trimmed by 6 bases and the J gene end by 10 bases; junction bases not matched to a gene: 17. This CDR3 is CASRRTRDRTFGEQFF. DNA for the CDR3: TGCGCCAGCAGACGAACCCGGGACAGGACGTTCGGCGAGCAGTTCTTC.

V and J are TRBV4-1 and TRBJ2-5; 12 positions match TRBD2. Germline CDR1 and CDR2: MGHRA and YSYEKL. The V segment lost 1 base and the J segment 3 bases; nucleotides outside the gene matches: 15. The CDR3 covers 20 residues. The CDR3 DNA follows: TGCGCCAGCAGCCAAGGCATCTCGTTCGAACTAGCGGGAGGTGAAGAGACCCAGTACTTC. It is translated as CASSQGISFELAGGEETQYF.

This chain joins TRBV30 and TRBJ2-5; D perhaps matches TRBD1 (6 bases). Germline V gene sequence: CDR1 GTSNPN, CDR2 SVGIG (reference sequence). The CDR3 has 10 residues. V lost 8 bases to trimming and J lost 2 bases, with 6 bases between them. The CDR3 nucleotides read TGTGCCGGACAGCAAGAGACCCAGTACTTC. Residues: CAGQQETQYF.

This chain links TRBV4-1 with TRBJ1-4, with D uncertain. The CDR3 spans 11 residues. Trimming pared 4 bases from V and 9 bases from J, leaving 6 bases between. Per the germline V gene, CDR1 is MGHRA and CDR2 is YSYEKL. The CDR3 loop is CASSRLKKLFF. The CDR3 DNA sequence: TGCGCCAGCAGCCGGCTTAAAAAACTGTTTTTT.